The clone carrying this T cell receptor (beta chain) was counted between two and nine times. Criteria for exclusion of patients were uncontrolled infection, other autoimmune disease, pregnancy or lactation. Every diagnosis used clinical symptoms, serum thyroxine and TRAb, thyroid ultrasound and orbital computed tomography. PBMCs came from more than 9.5 ml fresh peripheral blood. These data originate in a study of T cells in Graves' hyperthyroidism and ophthalmopathy. RNA transcripts gave rise to amplified TCR beta CDR3 regions. During a first-round RT-PCR of the TCR CDR3, the HTBI primer set was used. In TCRdb, the multiplex PCR reads were re-called with MiXCR into one record per CDR3 protein. This table has around 350,000 distinct CDR3 sequences, around 13% appearing once. This CDR3 has 14 amino acids. V shed 5 bases, J shed 4 bases, and the junction held 0 bases outside the gene matches. CDR1 and CDR2 from the germline V gene are MRHNA and SNTAGT.

Sequenced material: blood. The J gene is TRBJ2-3, the V gene TRBV6-4, with 13 bases lining up with TRBD2. This receptor was obtained from a woman younger than 45 with Graves' ophthalmopathy. As DNA, the CDR3 is TGTGCCAGCAGTACTAGCGGGGGGGCAGATACGCAGTATTTT. Amino acid sequence: CASSTSGGADTQYF.